This T cell receptor (beta chain) was recovered during a study of T-cell reconstitution after alpha-beta-depleted transplantation in children. This clonotype has just a few counts. The CDR3 length is 15 residues. V lost 4 bases to trimming and J lost 3 bases, with 16 bases between them. Germline CDR1 MGHRA, CDR2 YSYEKL. As it was prepared, the TCRbeta library received unique molecular identifiers. A single record per CDR3 protein comes from TCRdb applying MiXCR to the PCR reads. The sample contains about 270,000 distinct CDR3 sequences, around 9.6% of which appear only once. This TCR came from a human donor who donated a stem cell graft to a child with SCID. The J gene is TRBJ2-7, the V gene TRBV4-1; D possibly uses TRBD1 or TRBD2 (5 bases each). The sample was PBMCs from the stem cell graft donor, taken from the stem cell graft. CDR3 in amino acids: CASSRTNGGSYEQYF. The DNA for the CDR3 is TGCGCCAGCAGCCGTACTAATGGGGGAAGCTACGAGCAGTACTTC.